This section outlines one T cell receptor (beta chain) sequence together with its context. Its target antigen remains unknown. Base-call qualities are not available, and no considerably larger clone is one nucleotide away. This record belongs to a study of blood T cell repertoires in COVID-19 (TCRdb year 2020). Turning to the overall study: Samples from collaborators originated in the United States, Italy and Spain and spanned both the acute and convalescent phases of COVID-19. The material from the prospective study consisted of cDNA or gDNA derived from T cells, B-cell-depleted T cells, or PBMCs. The dataset comprised deeply sampled blood TCRbeta repertoires from subjects exposed to, actively infected with, or recovered from COVID-19. A freely available public database, intended as a resource for researchers studying the immune response to SARS-CoV-2, is where the repertoires were released. The samples were drawn from two sources: the first 160 participants of the ongoing ImmuneRACE study, and 1,000 to 1,500 subjects contributed by 6 global collaborators. The sample metadata nearly always contained a de-identified subject ID, COVID-19 status, age in years and sex. HLA class I and class II types, where available, came from metadata supplied by the sample provider rather than from assay-based typing. What the research found in general, with its limitations: How much clinical and demographic metadata was included differed by source and by participant, and the metadata was provided uncurated.

Trimming accounts for 1 base at V and 1 base at J, while the number of junction bases matched to no gene is 4. CDR3 length: 17 amino acids, cysteine to phenylalanine. The entry retains the CDR3 DNA only, 51 bases that are in frame from base 1. CDR1 and CDR2 are read off the germline V gene (reference sequence) as SEHNR and FQNEAQ. TCRbeta CDR3 regions were amplified from genomic DNA using the immunoSEQ Assay, a bias-controlled multiplex PCR. As for how the authors treated the data: The number of nucleated cells in each sample was estimated by amplification of reference gene primers within the assay. To quantify the absolute abundance of each unique TCRbeta CDR3 rearrangement, sequence reads were collapsed and filtered. For each sample, productive Simpson clonality was calculated as the square root of Simpson's diversity index across productive rearrangements. The table comes from immuneACCESS by way of TCRdb, which keeps in-frame sequences with V and J called. Part of the clones is missing from these tables; in studies checked, under half for an unresolved V gene and the rest for unknown reasons. That table is the source of V, J and clone size, and D and trimming were worked out from the DNA. This sample holds around 80,000 clones; around three quarters were observed only once. The ten largest make up approximately 5.4% of the sample.

The collaborating institutions used their own protocols to collect whole blood in K2EDTA tubes. For TCRbeta analysis, collaborator samples were shipped as frozen whole blood, as isolated PBMCs, or as DNA extracted from either sample type. The origin of this receptor is a man in his fifties with active or convalescent COVID-19. Recombination joined TRBV7-9 with TRBJ1-2; a stretch of 12 junction bases matches TRBD1. Sample: peripheral blood. The DNA reads as follows: TGTGCCAGCAGCTTAGACGGGACAGGGGGCGTTAACTATGGCTACACCTTC. Its amino acids are CASSLDGTGGVNYGYTF.